Each of the 6 T cell receptor beta chains below was sequenced from the same sample in a study of cytomegalovirus exposure and HLA in healthy donors. Both 60 Vbeta primers and 13 Jbeta primers went into the PCR. The table came from immunoSEQ multiplex PCR; TCRdb's copy has only in-frame clones and leaves some out. The data contain around 190,000 clones, around 79% of them singletons. The specimen was PBMCs. These receptors all come from a woman in her twenties or thirties in good health and CMV-seropositive.

V is TRBV27 and J is TRBJ2-2, with TRBD1 identical over 9 bases. The CDR3 runs to 16 residues. The junction had 7 bases not matched to a gene; V was cut back by 5 bases and J by 3 bases. Germline CDR1 reads MNHEY; CDR2 reads SMNVEV (reference sequence). The CDR3 nucleotides read TGTGCCAGCAGTATCTCAACAGGGGGCGACACCGGGGAGCTGTTTTTT. Residues: CASSISTGGDTGELFF.

V is TRBV4-1 and J is TRBJ2-1; weak D call: TRBD1 (6 bases). CDR3 length: 17 residues. CDR1 and CDR2 (germline): MGHRA, YSYEKL. Trimming cost V 0 bases and J 5 bases, with 17 bases left between them. CDR3 nucleotides: TGCGCCAGCAGCCAAGATTATTGGGACAAATCGAACAATGAGCAGTTCTTC. Protein sequence: CASSQDYWDKSNNEQFF.

V gene TRBV7-2 combines with J gene TRBJ1-4, with D maybe TRBD1 (5 bases). This CDR3 has 16 residues. Trimming shortened V by 5 bases and J by 7 bases, and 20 bases separated the two germline ends. In germline, CDR1 is SGHTA, CDR2 FQGNSA. Here the CDR3 DNA reads TGTGCCAGCAGCCCTACTTTTGGCGGCGGGGGTGAAAAACTGTTTTTT. It yields the protein CASSPTFGGGGEKLFF.

V is TRBV2 and J is TRBJ2-4; 14 bases match TRBD2. The CDR3 extends over 18 amino acids. Germline-derived CDR1 and CDR2 are SNHLY and FYNNEI. The J segment lost 1 base and the V segment lost 4 bases, leaving 6 bases of the junction unmatched. CDR3 residues: CASSATSGGAGAKNIQYF. CDR3 in DNA: TGTGCCAGCAGTGCGACTAGCGGGGGGGCCGGGGCCAAAAACATTCAGTACTTC.

The rearrangement links TRBV5-1 to TRBJ2-6, with D unresolved. The germline V and J ends were trimmed by 4 bases and 0 bases, with 8 bases remaining between them. CDR1 is SGHRS and CDR2 is YFSETQ in the germline V gene. The CDR3 runs 15 residues. CDR3 coding DNA: TGCGCCAGCAGCCTTTTAAACTCTGGGGCCAACGTCCTGACTTTC. Translation: CASSLLNSGANVLTF. Together with reference TRBV5-1 and TRBJ2-6, the CDR3 gives the full variable domain: KAGVTQTPRYLIKTRGQQVTLSCSPISGHRSVSWYQQTPGQGLQFLFEYFSETQRNKGNFPGRFSGRQFSNSRSEMNVSTLELGDSALYLCASSLLNSGANVLTFGAGSRLTVL.

The chain is built from TRBV11-2 and TRBJ1-1; no clear D. Germline CDR1 reads SGHAT; CDR2 reads FQNNGV. CDR3 length equals 13 residues. V was cut by 1 base and J by 7 bases, with 10 bases left in between. This CDR3 reads CASSLVSGGEAFF. In DNA form, the CDR3 reads TGTGCCAGCAGCTTAGTATCCGGTGGTGAAGCTTTCTTT.